One sample yielded the 22 T cell receptor beta chains listed below, sequenced in a study of T cell responses to AZD1222 COVID-19 vaccine. Using immunoSEQ multiplex PCR, the repertoire was profiled, and TCRdb retains in-frame clones only, with some absent. Of approximately 120,000 clones listed, 70% to 90% are singletons. Sequenced material: peripheral blood, taken on day 0 of MenACWY control vaccination. The receptor set was obtained from an adult in good health.

V and J are TRBV3-1 (or the pseudogene TRBV3-2) and TRBJ1-4; tentative D call: TRBD1 (5 bases). This CDR3 spans 14 amino acids. V was cut by 1 base and J by 12 bases, with 15 bases left in between. CDR1 is LGHDT, CDR2 YNNKEL, per germline (reference sequence). As DNA, the CDR3 is TGTGCCAGCAGCCAAGCTCTCATAGTGGGACAACTGTTTTTT. Translated, it gives CASSQALIVGQLFF.

The chain combines TRBV20-1 with TRBJ1-2; D is possibly TRBD1 (6 bases). The V gene lost 3 bases and the J gene lost 5 bases, with 13 bases spanning the gap. The germline CDR1 and CDR2 sequences are DFQATT and SNEGSKA (reference sequence). The CDR3 loop spans 13 amino acids. For the CDR3, the DNA is TGCAGTGCTAGTCTACAGGGTTCGTATGGCTACACCTTC. This gives the protein CSASLQGSYGYTF.

The chain employs TRBV7-6 and TRBJ2-2; D is uncertain. The ends were cut back, 5 bases at V and 3 bases at J, with 16 bases in the middle. Germline V CDR1 and CDR2: SGHVS, FNYEAQ. The CDR3 runs to 16 residues. The CDR3 DNA is TGTGCCAGCAGCCTCAGTAGGCAGGCCGACACCGGGGAGCTGTTTTTT. This gives the protein CASSLSRQADTGELFF.

The J gene is TRBJ1-5, the V gene TRBV12-3 or TRBV12-4; D not certain. Trimming stripped 6 bases from V and 8 bases from J, with 14 bases between. This CDR3 has 13 amino acids. CDR3 in amino acids: CASSFRFGEPQHF. In nucleotides, the CDR3 is TGTGCCAGCAGCTTTCGTTTTGGGGAGCCCCAGCATTTT.

The chain combines TRBV5-1 with TRBJ2-7; the D call may be TRBD1 or TRBD2 (5 bases each). The CDR3 sequence is 15 residues long. Between the trimmed V and J ends, which lost 4 bases and 2 bases, there was a span of 16 bases. Per germline, CDR1 SGHRS and CDR2 YFSETQ. In DNA form, the CDR3 reads TGCGCCAGCAGCCTGGGGGTGGACACCCCCTACGAGCAGTACTTC. Its translation is CASSLGVDTPYEQYF.

This chain uses TRBV28 with TRBJ1-2; D remains unclear. The CDR3 has 13 amino acids. Trimming cost V 6 bases and J 0 bases, with 8 bases left between them. Germline V gene sequence: CDR1 MDHEN, CDR2 SYDVKM. As DNA, the CDR3 is TGTGCCAGCAGGGATGGGACTAACTATGGCTACACCTTC. Protein: CASRDGTNYGYTF.

The V gene is TRBV6-6, the J gene TRBJ1-5, with 7 bases fitting TRBD1. The germline gives CDR1 MNHNY, CDR2 SVGAGI (reference sequence). This CDR3 is 14 amino acids long. V dropped 2 bases and J dropped 5; count of bases not matched to a gene: 3. CDR3 protein: CASSYLGTDQPQHF. As DNA, the CDR3 is TGTGCCAGCAGTTACCTCGGGACAGATCAGCCCCAGCATTTT.

The rearrangement uses TRBV6-5 and TRBJ2-7, with 11 bases aligning to TRBD2. Germline trimming cut 6 bases from V and 3 bases from J; bases unmatched to any gene: 4. Germline V lookup: CDR1 MNHEY, CDR2 SVGAGI. CDR3 length: 14 residues. As DNA, the CDR3 is TGTGCCAGCAGCCTTAGCGGGGGGGACTACGAGCAGTACTTC. Translation: CASSLSGGDYEQYF.

The genes are TRBV19 and TRBJ2-6; D unresolved. The CDR3 runs to 12 residues. CDR1 is LNHDA, CDR2 SQIVND, per germline (reference sequence). The V and J ends lost 4 bases and 4 bases respectively, with 2 bases between them. The CDR3 DNA reads as TGTGCCAGTAGTACCGGGGCCAACGTCCTGACTTTC. Translated, it gives CASSTGANVLTF.

The genes are TRBV5-4 and TRBJ1-5; D remains ambiguous. The V end was cut by 0 bases, the J end by 0 bases, with 10 bases between. The CDR3 is 16 amino acids. Germline CDR1 reads SGHNT; CDR2 reads YYREEE (reference sequence). The CDR3 region has the DNA TGTGCCAGCAGCTTGGACGGGAGGGTTAGCAATCAGCCCCAGCATTTT. Amino acids: CASSLDGRVSNQPQHF.

This chain uses TRBV18 with TRBJ2-3; 9 bases fit TRBD2. Germline values: CDR1 KGHSH, CDR2 LQKENI. With V trimmed by 3 bases and J by 2 bases, 6 bases remained unmatched. The CDR3 runs to 16 residues. CDR3 nucleotides: TGTGCCAGCTCACCTAGCGGGAGTACTTTCACAGATACGCAGTATTTT. Residues: CASSPSGSTFTDTQYF.

The sample holds one count of this clone. The gene calls are TRBV6-1 and TRBJ1-1, with TRBD1 matching 8 bases. Unmatched junction bases numbered 3, after V lost 3 bases and J lost 3 bases. CDR3 length equals 14 residues. From germline, CDR1 is MNHNS and CDR2 SASEGT. The CDR3 sequence: CASSEGQVDTEAFF. CDR3 nucleotides: TGTGCCAGCAGTGAGGGACAGGTCGACACTGAAGCTTTCTTT.

The gene calls are TRBV7-9 and TRBJ1-5, with 8 positions matching TRBD1. The CDR3 is made up of 13 amino acids. Germline CDR1 SEHNR, CDR2 FQNEAQ (reference sequence). With 4 bases clipped from V and 7 bases from J, the junction kept 3 bases outside the gene matches. CDR3 region: CASSSTGDQPQHF. The CDR3 DNA reads TGTGCCAGCAGCTCGACAGGGGACCAGCCCCAGCATTTT.

The V gene is TRBV27, the J gene TRBJ2-1, with TRBD2 matching over 10 bases. Germline V gene sequence: CDR1 MNHEY, CDR2 SMNVEV (reference sequence). The CDR3 sequence is 16 residues long. Unmatched junction bases numbered 8, after V lost 1 base and J lost 8 bases. The CDR3 coding sequence is TGTGCCAGCAGTTTATTTCCTAGCGGGGGTGGTCATGAGCAGTTCTTC. Residues: CASSLFPSGGGHEQFF.

V gene TRBV9 combines with J gene TRBJ2-7; D may match TRBD1 or TRBD2 (5 bases each). Germline CDR1 reads SGDLS; CDR2 reads YYNGEE. The CDR3 runs to 15 residues. Trimming removed 0 bases at V and 4 bases at J, with 14 bases between. The CDR3 loop is CASSVAPGSLYEQYF. The CDR3 nucleotides read TGTGCCAGCAGCGTAGCCCCAGGGAGCCTATACGAGCAGTACTTC.

The genes are TRBV5-5 and TRBJ2-7; D call uncertain. Deletions cut 6 bases from V and 0 bases from J, with 4 bases between. The CDR3 is 11 amino acids. Germline V gene data show CDR1 as SGHKS and CDR2 as YYEKEE (reference sequence). The CDR3 bases are TGTGCCAGCACTAGCTCCTACGAGCAGTACTTC. This encodes CASTSSYEQYF.

The rearrangement uses TRBV9 and TRBJ2-3, with a tentative D call TRBD1 (6 bases). The CDR3 runs 17 residues. V was trimmed by 0 bases and J by 0 bases, leaving 14 bases between them. Looked up from germline, CDR1 is SGDLS and CDR2 is YYNGEE. CDR3 loop: CASSVARGRSSTDTQYF. In DNA form, the CDR3 reads TGTGCCAGCAGCGTAGCCAGGGGCAGAAGTAGCACAGATACGCAGTATTTT.

The rearrangement links TRBV3-1 (or the pseudogene TRBV3-2) to TRBJ2-5; the match to TRBD2 covers 8 bases. The CDR3 consists of 14 residues. V dropped 1 base and J dropped 10; count of bases not matched to a gene: 8. Germline V gene sequence: CDR1 LGHDT, CDR2 YNNKEL (reference sequence). For the CDR3, the DNA is TGTGCCAGCAGCCAAGGGACTAGCCGAGAGGGCCAGTACTTC. Translated, it gives CASSQGTSREGQYF.

This clone is a singleton in its sample. V gene TRBV6-5 combines with J gene TRBJ1-5; D not certain. Germline values: CDR1 MNHEY, CDR2 SVGAGI. This CDR3 has 12 residues. V was cut by 10 bases and J by 10 bases, with 17 bases left in between. The CDR3 DNA follows: TGTGCCACCCGGGAGGGTAATTTTCCCCAGCATTTT. Its protein is CATREGNFPQHF.

As concerns this clone: The junction shows a germline mismatch at one end, possibly a read error. V and J are TRBV11-2 and TRBJ2-5, with a possible D match to TRBD1 (5 bases). The CDR3 loop spans 14 amino acids. From germline, CDR1 is SGHAT and CDR2 FQNNGV. CDR3 coding DNA: TGTGCCAGCAGCTTAGGACAGACCCGCGCGGTGAACGACTTC. Amino acids: CASSLGQTRAVNDF.

The chain uses TRBV5-1 and TRBJ2-1; no definite D call. The germline V gene encodes CDR1 SGHRS and CDR2 YFSETQ. The length of the CDR3 is 12 residues. Deletions cut 0 bases from V and 8 bases from J, with 6 bases between. The CDR3 protein is CASSLGEDEQFF. CDR3 bases: TGCGCCAGCAGCTTGGGGGAAGATGAGCAGTTCTTC.

This sequence joins TRBV28 and TRBJ1-2; D uncertain. Germline V gene data show CDR1 as MDHEN and CDR2 as SYDVKM. Trimming shortened V by 1 base and J by 2 bases, and 5 bases separated the two germline ends. The CDR3 spans 13 residues. The CDR3 reads CASSLLTNYGYTF. The CDR3 DNA follows: TGTGCCAGCAGTTTATTGACAAACTATGGCTACACCTTC.